A selection of T cell receptor beta chains follows, all from one sample in a study of vaccination and CD4 T cells after COVID-19. These receptors' targets are unknown. One entry per CDR3 protein results from TCRdb running MiXCR on the PCR reads. The sample includes fewer than 15,000 distinct CDR3 sequences, about 28% seen only once; the top ten take roughly 18%. The sequenced sample consisted of cultured CD4+ T cells from blood. These receptors were collected from a human donor with COVID-19. Each CDR3 is given without its conserved first and last residue. Clone sizes are given selectively: once, few, many, or a class where the clone is expanded.

j_call clone_size v_call cdr3_aa
TRBJ2-3 NA TRBV30 AWSRARGAARFSTDTQY
TRBJ1-2 NA TRBV2 ASSLGQGGDGYT
TRBJ2-5 few TRBV6-1 ASSQDRGETQY
TRBJ2-3 few TRBV10-3 AISESWGQNTDTQY
TRBJ2-5 few TRBV2 ASGYGSGQETQY
TRBJ2-7 few TRBV7-2 ASRLGALPPYEQY
TRBJ2-5 NA TRBV2 ASRDARGLVETQY
TRBJ1-5 NA TRBV7-2 ASSSSPSSNQPQH
TRBJ1-6 NA TRBV7-6 ASSRSGVNNSPLH
TRBJ1-4 NA TRBV6-5 ASRYVGGRGEKLF